These T cell receptor beta chains were read from a single sample in a study of T-cell memory formation after mild COVID-19. One entry per CDR3 protein, called by TCRdb with MiXCR from the 5' RACE reads. Of 400,000 to 500,000 distinct CDR3 sequences in the sample, approximately 20% were seen once. The specimen was PBMCs or a T cell subset sorted from them (not recorded which). Receptor source: an adult woman who had mild COVID-19 (a few samples of this study predate the infection). Cell type and time point are not known. Both conserved end residues are part of each CDR3. The D gene is left open where the match is weak. For some rows the clone size is stated as once, few or many, or as a class when expanded; others skip it.

clone size,V gene,D gene,J gene,CDR3 DNA,CDR3 protein
few,TRBV6-5,TRBD2,TRBJ2-2,TGTGCCAGCAGTTTTGGGGGGGACACCGGGGAGCTGTTTTTT,CASSFGGDTGELFF
NA,TRBV19,NA,TRBJ2-7,TGTGCCAGTAGCCCAACTCCCCAGGGTCACTACGAGCAGTACTTC,CASSPTPQGHYEQYF
few,TRBV5-1,NA,TRBJ1-1,TGCGCCAGCAGCTTCGGCAATTCCCCTGAAGCTTTCTTT,CASSFGNSPEAFF
NA,TRBV12-3/TRBV12-4,NA,TRBJ2-3,TGTGCCAGCAGAGGGGGGAGGGGGCATGGAGATACGCAGTATTTT,CASRGGRGHGDTQYF
NA,TRBV9,NA,TRBJ1-5,TGTGCCAGCAGCGCATCAGGGAATCAGCCCCAGCATTTT,CASSASGNQPQHF
NA,TRBV12-3/TRBV12-4,NA,TRBJ1-5,TGTGCCAGCAGTGAAAACCCGAGAGGCAATCAGCCCCAGCATTTT,CASSENPRGNQPQHF
NA,TRBV7-9,TRBD1,TRBJ1-2,TGTGCCAGCAGCTTTGGGACAGTCTATGGCTACACCTTC,CASSFGTVYGYTF
NA,TRBV27,NA,TRBJ1-4,TGTGCCAGCAGATTCACGGGGCTAGGTGAAAAACTGTTTTTT,CASRFTGLGEKLFF
NA,TRBV6-2/TRBV6-3,NA,TRBJ2-1,TGTGCCAGCAGTTACGTTTCAGGGTCCTACAATGAGCAGTTCTTC,CASSYVSGSYNEQFF
few,TRBV12-3/TRBV12-4,NA,TRBJ2-2,TGTGCCAGCTTTAGCCTGGTAGCCGGGGAGCTGTTTTTT,CASFSLVAGELFF
NA,TRBV12-3/TRBV12-4,NA,TRBJ1-5,TGTGCCAGCAGACCCGTCGGCAGGGAGGGACAGCCCCAGCATTTT,CASRPVGREGQPQHF
NA,TRBV7-9,NA,TRBJ1-2,TGTGCAGGCTTAGGAGATAACTATGGCTACACCTTC,CAGLGDNYGYTF
NA,TRBV15,NA,TRBJ2-7,TGTGCCACCAGCAGAGATCAGGGGACCTACGAGCAGTACTTC,CATSRDQGTYEQYF
NA,TRBV10-2,TRBD2,TRBJ2-4,TGCGCCAGCAGCCAAACGGGACTAGAGTTAGGTTCATCCAAAAACATTCAGTACTTC,CASSQTGLELGSSKNIQYF